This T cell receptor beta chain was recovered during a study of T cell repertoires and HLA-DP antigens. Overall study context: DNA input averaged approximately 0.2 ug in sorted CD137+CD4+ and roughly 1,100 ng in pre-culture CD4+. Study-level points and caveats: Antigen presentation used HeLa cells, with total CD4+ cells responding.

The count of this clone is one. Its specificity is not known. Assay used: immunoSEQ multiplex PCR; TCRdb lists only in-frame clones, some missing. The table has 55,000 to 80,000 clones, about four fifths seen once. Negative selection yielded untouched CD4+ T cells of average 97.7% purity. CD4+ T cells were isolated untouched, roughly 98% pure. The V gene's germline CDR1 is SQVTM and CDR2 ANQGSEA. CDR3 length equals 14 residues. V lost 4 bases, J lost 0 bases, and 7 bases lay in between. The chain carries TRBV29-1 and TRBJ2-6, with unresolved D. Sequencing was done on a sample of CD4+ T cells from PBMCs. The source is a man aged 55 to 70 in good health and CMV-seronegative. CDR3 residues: CSVGHRSGANVLTF. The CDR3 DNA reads TGCAGCGTTGGACATCGCTCTGGGGCCAACGTCCTGACTTTC.